One and the same sample provided the 17 T cell receptor beta chains below, sequenced in a study of T cells in Graves' hyperthyroidism and ophthalmopathy. Researchers took RNA transcripts and amplified the TCR beta CDR3 regions from them. TCR CDR3 regions were first amplified by RT-PCR with HTBI primers. One entry per CDR3 protein results from TCRdb running MiXCR on the multiplex PCR reads. The repertoire holds about 600,000 distinct CDR3 sequences, with approximately 16% as singletons. Sequences were obtained from blood. All receptors derive from a woman aged 40 to 49 with Graves' ophthalmopathy.

This clonotype came up many times. The gene calls are TRBV5-1 and TRBJ2-1, with D unresolved. Trimming cost V 3 bases and J 2 bases, with 12 bases left between them. The CDR3 totals 15 residues. The germline gives CDR1 SGHRS, CDR2 YFSETQ. The CDR3 region has the DNA TGCGCCAGCAGCTCCACAAGTCCCACCTACAATGAGCAGTTCTTC. Its protein is CASSSTSPTYNEQFF.

In its sample, this clonotype was seen a few times. The chain couples TRBV6-2 or TRBV6-3 to TRBJ2-2, with D tentatively TRBD1 or TRBD2 (5 bases each). CDR1 is MNHEY and CDR2 is SVGEGT in the germline V gene. CDR3 length: 16 residues. The germline V and J ends were trimmed by 6 bases and 5 bases, with 19 bases remaining between them. The DNA of the CDR3 is TGTGCCAGCAGAAGAGGGGCGGGTGCCGCAACCGGGGAGCTGTTTTTT. Encoded protein: CASRRGAGAATGELFF.

This clonotype showed up many times. V is TRBV7-8 and J is TRBJ2-3; D may correspond to TRBD1 or TRBD2 (5 bases each). Germline CDR1 reads SGHVS; CDR2 reads FQNEAQ. Trimming shortened V by 4 bases and J by 3 bases, and 17 bases separated the two germline ends. CDR3 length: 16 residues. As DNA, the CDR3 is TGTGCCAGCAGCTCCCTGGAGGCAGGGAGTACAGATACGCAGTATTTT. Protein: CASSSLEAGSTDTQYF.

The chain couples TRBV4-1 to TRBJ1-1; the D gene is possibly TRBD1 (5 bases). V gave up 0 bases and J gave up 5 bases, with 10 bases separating them. The CDR3 spans 14 residues. Per the germline V gene, CDR1 is MGHRA and CDR2 is YSYEKL. The CDR3 region is CASSQEIRGTEAFF. In DNA, the CDR3 is TGCGCCAGCAGCCAAGAGATTCGGGGGACTGAAGCTTTCTTT.

This clonotype was observed a few times. The chain couples TRBV10-3 to TRBJ1-1, with a possible D match to TRBD1 (6 bases). This CDR3 has 14 amino acids. Per the germline V gene, CDR1 is ENHRY and CDR2 is SYGVKD. The ends were cut back, 3 bases at V and 3 bases at J, with 11 bases in the middle. This chain's CDR3 is CAISERGLDTEAFF. The CDR3, as DNA: TGTGCCATCAGTGAACGGGGGCTTGACACTGAAGCTTTCTTT.

This clonotype occurred a few times. The rearrangement joins TRBV9 to TRBJ2-1; 7 bases are shared with TRBD2. The CDR3 totals 18 residues. Per the germline V gene, CDR1 is SGDLS and CDR2 is YYNGEE. V shed 4 bases and J 7 bases; nucleotides not matched to a gene: 20. For the CDR3, the DNA is TGTGCCAGCAGCCCAATGGTAAGCAGTCTAGGACTAGGGAATGAGCAGTTCTTC. Encoded protein: CASSPMVSSLGLGNEQFF.

This clonotype was detected only a few times. The CDR3 loop reads CSARAFGRFNEKLFF. The CDR3 DNA sequence: TGCAGTGCTAGAGCATTCGGACGGTTTAATGAAAAACTGTTTTTT. The chain couples TRBV20-1 to TRBJ1-4; the D is unclear. The V gene lost 1 base and the J gene lost 4 bases, with 13 bases spanning the gap. This CDR3 spans 15 amino acids. Germline CDR1 and CDR2: DFQATT and SNEGSKA (reference sequence).

This clonotype has at least ten counts. The chain links TRBV30 to TRBJ2-1; TRBD1 might be the D (5 bases). The V end was cut by 1 base, the J end by 0 bases, with 16 bases between. CDR3 length: 17 residues. CDR1 is GTSNPN, CDR2 SVGIG, per germline (reference sequence). The CDR3 bases are TGTGCCTGGAGTGAACCATATGAAAGGGGCTCCTACAATGAGCAGTTCTTC. Its translation: CAWSEPYERGSYNEQFF.

Ten or more counts support this clonotype. The rearrangement uses TRBV11-3 and TRBJ2-1; TRBD2 agrees at 8 bases. CDR3 length: 15 residues. Germline values: CDR1 SGHNT, CDR2 YENEEA. Trimming removed 5 bases from V and 3 bases from J; junction bases left unmatched: 6. CDR3: CASSNGGALYNEQFF. The CDR3 coding sequence is TGTGCCAGCAGCAACGGGGGGGCCCTCTACAATGAGCAGTTCTTC.

A note on this clonotype: One base away lies a much larger clone, so this may be a sequencing read error. The CDR3 DNA follows: TGCAGTGCTAGAGATCCCTCCCCCGGGGGAGCGGGCTATGGCTGCACCTTC. Residues: CSARDPSPGGAGYGCTF. The rearrangement links TRBV20-1 to TRBJ1-2; D might be TRBD1 (5 bases). Germline V CDR1 and CDR2: DFQATT, SNEGSKA (reference sequence). This CDR3 region has 17 residues.

This clonotype was picked up many times. The CDR3 DNA reads TGTGCCAGCAGTTCGCCGGGACTAGCGGGAGGAAGGGAGACCCAGTACTTC. Its protein is CASSSPGLAGGRETQYF. This chain uses TRBV28 with TRBJ2-5; 15 bases map to TRBD2. Germline lookup yields CDR1 MDHEN and CDR2 SYDVKM. V was pared by 4 bases and J by 5 bases, with 8 bases of the junction left unmatched. The CDR3 spans 17 residues.

The J gene is TRBJ2-3, the V gene TRBV3-1, with 8 bases identical to TRBD2. From germline, CDR1 is LGHDT and CDR2 YNNKEL (reference sequence). This CDR3 is built from 18 residues. After removal of 4 bases from V and 2 bases from J, the junction contained 14 bases not matched to a gene. The CDR3 bases are TGTGCCAGCAGCCGACGAGGGACTAGGGGGGGGCCCACAGATACGCAGTATTTT. Encoded protein: CASSRRGTRGGPTDTQYF.

This clonotype has at least ten counts. The chain is built from TRBV6-1 and TRBJ1-2; D remains ambiguous. V dropped 3 bases and J dropped 4 bases, with 9 bases sitting between them. The CDR3 is 13 residues long. Germline V gives CDR1 MNHNS, CDR2 SASEGT. The CDR3 region has the DNA TGTGCCAGCAGTGAGTCGGCAGTCTATGGCTACACCTTC. This sequence encodes CASSESAVYGYTF.

Ten or more counts support this clonotype. This rearrangement joins TRBV10-1 to TRBJ2-1, with D possibly TRBD2 on 5 matching bases. The CDR3 consists of 15 residues. With 3 bases removed from V and 3 bases from J, the gap between germline ends came to 12 bases. Germline V gene sequence: CDR1 WNHNN, CDR2 SYGVQD (reference sequence). The CDR3 DNA reads TGCGCCAGCAGTGATCGGTGGGAGCGCTACAATGAGCAGTTCTTC. Its protein product is CASSDRWERYNEQFF.

In its sample, this clonotype was seen many times. The chain is built from TRBV20-1 and TRBJ2-3; D remains unclear. Trimming stripped 5 bases from V and 4 bases from J, with 7 bases between. The CDR3 is made up of 11 amino acids. The germline gives CDR1 DFQATT, CDR2 SNEGSKA (reference sequence). This CDR3 reads CSAADPDTQYF. In nucleotides, the CDR3 is TGCAGTGCTGCCGACCCAGATACGCAGTATTTT.

This clonotype was counted once. The genes are TRBV19 and TRBJ1-5, with unresolved D. Germline CDR1 LNHDA, CDR2 SQIVND (reference sequence). The CDR3 covers 15 residues. V lost 8 bases and J 2 bases, leaving 16 bases between the germline ends. Here the CDR3 reads CASERGRQGNQPQHF. For the CDR3, the DNA is TGTGCCAGTGAAAGAGGTCGCCAAGGCAATCAGCCCCAGCATTTT.

This clonotype has ten or more counts. J is TRBJ2-5 and V is TRBV11-2; TRBD2 aligns across 8 bases. The CDR3 length is 14 residues. V lost 6 bases and J lost 5; bases outside the gene matches: 8. Germline V lookup: CDR1 SGHAT, CDR2 FQNNGV. The CDR3 here is CASSRAGVAETQYF. CDR3 DNA: TGTGCCAGCAGTAGAGCGGGAGTAGCCGAGACCCAGTACTTC.